This TCR beta chain emerged from a study of blood T cell repertoires in COVID-19. Data came from immunoSEQ multiplex PCR; TCRdb stores just in-frame clones and leaves some out. The table lists just under 350,000 clones, about 87% of them singletons, with around 6% in the top ten. Germline CDR1 is SGHVS and CDR2 is FNYEAQ. V was cut by 3 bases and J by 0 bases, with 9 bases left in between. The CDR3 is made up of 14 amino acids. The gene calls are TRBV7-6 and TRBJ2-7; D remains unclear. Specimen: peripheral blood. The TCR originated in a woman between 45 and 65 years old with COVID-19, enrolled during active disease. CDR3 protein: CASSFELSSYEQYF. The CDR3 DNA reads as TGTGCCAGCAGCTTCGAGTTGAGCTCCTACGAGCAGTACTTC.